Included here is one T cell receptor beta chain sequence, with context. V shed 2 bases, J shed 4 bases, and the junction held 16 bases outside the gene matches. This CDR3 contains 18 residues. CDR1 and CDR2 (germline): MDHEN, SYDVKM. As originally analysed: Estimation of nucleated cell counts relied on the amplification of reference gene primers. The table came from immunoSEQ multiplex PCR; TCRdb's copy has only in-frame clones and leaves some out. Clonal size and the V and J genes are those of that table, whereas D and trimming came from the DNA. The top ten clones hold roughly 0.97% of a sample with more than 85,000 clones, just over 90% of them seen once. This sample is part of a study of blood T cell repertoires in COVID-19. Study-level background: The United States, Italy and Spain supplied acute and convalescent COVID-19 samples. T cells, B-cell-depleted T cells, or PBMCs provided the cDNA or gDNA that served as material.

The chain carries TRBV28 and TRBJ1-2, with 7 bases lining up with TRBD1. Sequencing used peripheral blood. This receptor was taken from a man aged 55 to 70 with acute or convalescent COVID-19. The CDR3 nucleotides are TGTGCCAGCAGTTTACCCCTGTCGACAGGGTTCAGCTCCTATGGCTACACCTTC. Translated, it gives CASSLPLSTGFSSYGYTF.